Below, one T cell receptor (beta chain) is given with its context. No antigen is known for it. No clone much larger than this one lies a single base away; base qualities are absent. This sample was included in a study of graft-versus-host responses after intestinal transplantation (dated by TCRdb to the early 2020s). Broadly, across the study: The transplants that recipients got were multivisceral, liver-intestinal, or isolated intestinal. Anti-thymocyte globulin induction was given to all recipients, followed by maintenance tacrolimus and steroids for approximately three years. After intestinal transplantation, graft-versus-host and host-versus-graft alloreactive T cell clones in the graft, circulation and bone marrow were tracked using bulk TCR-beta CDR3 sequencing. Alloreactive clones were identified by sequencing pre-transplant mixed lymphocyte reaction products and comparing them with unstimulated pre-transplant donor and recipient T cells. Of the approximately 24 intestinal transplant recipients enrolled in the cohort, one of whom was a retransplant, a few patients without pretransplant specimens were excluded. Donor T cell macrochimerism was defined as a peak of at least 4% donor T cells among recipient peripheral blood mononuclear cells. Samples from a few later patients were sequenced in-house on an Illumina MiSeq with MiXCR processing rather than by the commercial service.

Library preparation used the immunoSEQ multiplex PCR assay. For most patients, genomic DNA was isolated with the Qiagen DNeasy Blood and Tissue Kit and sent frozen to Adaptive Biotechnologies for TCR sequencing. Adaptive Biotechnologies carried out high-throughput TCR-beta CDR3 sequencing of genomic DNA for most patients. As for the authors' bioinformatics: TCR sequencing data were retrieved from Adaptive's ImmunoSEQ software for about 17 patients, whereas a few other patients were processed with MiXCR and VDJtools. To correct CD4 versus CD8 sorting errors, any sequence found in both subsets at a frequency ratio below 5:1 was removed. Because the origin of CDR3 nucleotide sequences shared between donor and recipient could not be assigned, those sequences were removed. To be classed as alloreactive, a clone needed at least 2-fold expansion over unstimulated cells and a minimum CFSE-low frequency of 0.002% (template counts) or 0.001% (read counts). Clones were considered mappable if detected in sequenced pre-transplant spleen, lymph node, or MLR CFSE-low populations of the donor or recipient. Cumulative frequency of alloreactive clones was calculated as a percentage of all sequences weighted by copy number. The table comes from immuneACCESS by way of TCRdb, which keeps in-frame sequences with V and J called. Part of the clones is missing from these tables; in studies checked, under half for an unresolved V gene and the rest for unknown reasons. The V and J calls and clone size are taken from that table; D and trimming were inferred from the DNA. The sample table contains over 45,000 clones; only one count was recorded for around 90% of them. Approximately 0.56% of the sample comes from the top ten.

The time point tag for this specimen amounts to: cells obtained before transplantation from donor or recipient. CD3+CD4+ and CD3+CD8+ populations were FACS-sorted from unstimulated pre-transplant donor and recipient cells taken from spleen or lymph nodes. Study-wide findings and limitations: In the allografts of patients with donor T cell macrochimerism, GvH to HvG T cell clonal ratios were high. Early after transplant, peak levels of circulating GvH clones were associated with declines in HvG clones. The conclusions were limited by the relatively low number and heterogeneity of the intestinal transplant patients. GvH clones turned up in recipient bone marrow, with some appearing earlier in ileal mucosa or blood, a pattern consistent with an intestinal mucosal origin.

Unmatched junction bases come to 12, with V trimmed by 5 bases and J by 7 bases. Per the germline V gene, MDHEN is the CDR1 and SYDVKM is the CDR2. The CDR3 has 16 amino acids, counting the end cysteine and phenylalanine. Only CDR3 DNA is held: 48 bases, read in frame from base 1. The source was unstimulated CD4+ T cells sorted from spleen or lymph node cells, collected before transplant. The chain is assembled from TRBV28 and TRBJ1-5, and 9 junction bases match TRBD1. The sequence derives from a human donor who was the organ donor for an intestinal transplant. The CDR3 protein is CASSPLRTGVGQPQHF. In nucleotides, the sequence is TGTGCCAGCAGTCCACTGAGGACAGGGGTTGGACAGCCCCAGCATTTT.